Listed below are T cell receptor beta chains from one sample, sequenced in a study of T cell repertoires in cytomegalovirus infection. TCRdb recomputed calls from the reads with MiXCR, one row per CDR3 protein. The sample shows 200,000 to 300,000 distinct CDR3 sequences, roughly 6.5% of them seen only once. Sequenced sample: PBMCs. These receptors came from a human donor in good health (CMV status not recorded). Some clones in this sample may be carry-over from other donors' samples. The CDR3 runs from the conserved cysteine through the conserved F or W. D genes are given only for firm matches. The size field is filled for only some rows; it gives once, few, many or a size class.

TRBJ2-2	TRBV20-1	many	NA	TGCAGTGCTAGAGATCGGAACAGGGACCCGTCGAACACCGGGGAGCTGTTTTTT	CSARDRNRDPSNTGELFF
TRBJ1-3	TRBV28	few	NA	TGTGCCAGCAGTTCGGGACCGGCCCGAAACACCATATATTTT	CASSSGPARNTIYF
TRBJ1-5	TRBV19	few	TRBD1	TGTGCCAGTAGTATAGCCTTCACAGGGGGTCAGCCCCAGCATTTT	CASSIAFTGGQPQHF
TRBJ1-3	TRBV12-3/TRBV12-4	NA	NA	TGTGCCAGCAGTCCAAGTAGCTCTGGAAACACCATATATTTT	CASSPSSSGNTIYF
TRBJ2-7	TRBV20-1	many	NA	TGCAGTGCTAGAGCTCCTAGCGTTTCCTACGAGCAGTACTTC	CSARAPSVSYEQYF
TRBJ1-1	TRBV29-1	few	NA	TGCAGCGTTCAAACCGGGGTGGGGACGAACACTGAAGCTTTCTTT	CSVQTGVGTNTEAFF
TRBJ2-3	TRBV14	many	NA	TGTGCCAGCAGCCAAGTTGGGTTTATCACAGATACGCAGTATTTT	CASSQVGFITDTQYF
TRBJ2-7	TRBV6-6	many	TRBD1	TGTGCCAGCAGTTACGGACAGGGGGCGACCTACGAGCAGTACTTC	CASSYGQGATYEQYF
TRBJ2-1	TRBV9	many	TRBD2	TGTGCCAGCAGCGTAGGATGGACTAGCCAAGGGGATGAGCAGTTCTTC	CASSVGWTSQGDEQFF
TRBJ1-1	TRBV11-2	many	NA	TGTGCCAGCAGCTTAGGCGCGACAGGCAATACTGAAGCTTTCTTT	CASSLGATGNTEAFF
TRBJ2-6	TRBV7-2	many	NA	TGTGCCAGCAGCTTAAAGGACCCCCGAAGCTCTGGGGCCAACGTCCTGACTTTC	CASSLKDPRSSGANVLTF
TRBJ2-5	TRBV6-2/TRBV6-3	many	TRBD2	TGTGCCAGCAGTTACAGTCGGGGGGAAGAGACCCAGTACTTC	CASSYSRGEETQYF
TRBJ1-1	TRBV7-2	many	NA	TGTGCCAGCAGCTCTGAGGCCCACGGGGCTGAAGCTTTCTTT	CASSSEAHGAEAFF
TRBJ2-7	TRBV5-1	NA	NA	TGCGCCAGCAGCTCCAGGGAGGAGCAGTACTTC	CASSSREEQYF
TRBJ1-2	TRBV7-8	few	TRBD1	TGTGCCAGCAGCTCAAACCAGGGGGCTACTGGCTACACCTTC	CASSSNQGATGYTF
TRBJ1-1	TRBV9	many	NA	TGTGCCAGCAGCGTCCTAGGGCAGAACACTGAAGCTTTCTTT	CASSVLGQNTEAFF
TRBJ2-2	TRBV27	many	NA	TGTGCCAGCAATGGAGGGACCGGGGAGCTGTTTTTT	CASNGGTGELFF
TRBJ2-2	TRBV6-2/TRBV6-3	many	TRBD1	TGTGCCAGCAGTCGCGGGACAGGGGGCCGAGGCGGGGAGCTGTTTTTT	CASSRGTGGRGGELFF
TRBJ2-3	TRBV5-1	many	NA	TGCGCCAGCAGCTTGGCCCGGTTAGGTTTCACAGATACGCAGTATTTT	CASSLARLGFTDTQYF
TRBJ2-1	TRBV29-1	many	NA	TGCAGCGTGTCGGACAATGAGCAGTTCTTC	CSVSDNEQFF
TRBJ2-7	TRBV11-2	many	NA	TGTGCCAGCAGCCTAACGGACAGTCCCTACGAGCAGTACTTC	CASSLTDSPYEQYF
TRBJ1-4	TRBV11-2	many	NA	TGTGCCAGCAGTACCGGGACGAAGGATAATGAAAAACTGTTTTTT	CASSTGTKDNEKLFF
TRBJ2-7	TRBV11-1	many	TRBD1	TGTGCCAGCAGCTTACGAGCAGGGGGTCCCTACGAGCAGTACTTC	CASSLRAGGPYEQYF
TRBJ2-1	TRBV6-2/TRBV6-3	many	TRBD2	TGTGCCAGCAGTTACTCTGAGCGGGGGGGCTCCTACAATGAGCAGTTCTTC	CASSYSERGGSYNEQFF
TRBJ2-1	TRBV29-1	few	NA	TGCAGCGTTGAGTCTACGGGGATTGAGCAGTTCTTC	CSVESTGIEQFF
TRBJ2-3	TRBV4-2	many	TRBD2	TGTGCCAGCAGCCAAGACCCCAAAGCGGGGCGCACAGATACGCAGTATTTT	CASSQDPKAGRTDTQYF
TRBJ2-3	TRBV12-3/TRBV12-4	many	NA	TGTGCCAGCAGTTTAGCCCAGTTCAGAGCGCAGTATTTT	CASSLAQFRAQYF
TRBJ1-1	TRBV29-1	many	TRBD1	TGCAGCGGTCACAGGGGCGGCACTGAAGCTTTCTTT	CSGHRGGTEAFF
TRBJ2-7	TRBV6-2/TRBV6-3	many	NA	TGTGCCAGCAGTAAAGGGGCCTACGAGCAGTACTTC	CASSKGAYEQYF
TRBJ2-3	TRBV30	many	NA	TGTGCCTGGAGTGTACGGAGACAGTCCATCACAGATACGCAGTATTTT	CAWSVRRQSITDTQYF
TRBJ1-1	TRBV20-1	many	TRBD1	TGCAGTGCGCACCGGACAGGGGGGAAGAACACTGAAGCTTTCTTT	CSAHRTGGKNTEAFF
TRBJ1-4	TRBV29-1	NA	NA	TGCAGCGTTGAAGGGCAGACTGCAACTAATGAAAAACTGTTTTTT	CSVEGQTATNEKLFF
TRBJ2-5	TRBV20-1	many	TRBD2	TGCAGTGCCCCCCCCCCGGGACTAGCGCAAGAGACCCAGTACTTC	CSAPPPGLAQETQYF
TRBJ1-1	TRBV7-2	many	NA	TGTGCCAGCAGCCCCTACCGAAGAGGACGAGGCACTGAAGCTTTCTTT	CASSPYRRGRGTEAFF
TRBJ2-1	TRBV29-1	many	TRBD2	TGCAGCGTTGAAGAGGATAGCGGGGGGGCCAATGAGCAGTTCTTC	CSVEEDSGGANEQFF
TRBJ2-1	TRBV2	many	TRBD2	TGTGCCAGCACTGGACTAGTGAATGAGCAGTTCTTC	CASTGLVNEQFF
TRBJ1-2	TRBV11-2	many	NA	TGTGCCAGCAGCCACGACTCCGGGGGGTACTATGGCTACACCTTC	CASSHDSGGYYGYTF
TRBJ1-1	TRBV6-6	NA	NA	TGTGCCAGCACCAAAAGGGAGGGCACTGAAGCTTTCTTT	CASTKREGTEAFF
TRBJ2-5	TRBV12-3/TRBV12-4	many	NA	TGTGCCAGCAGTTTACTAGGGGTAGAGACCCAGTACTTC	CASSLLGVETQYF
TRBJ2-5	TRBV28	many	TRBD2	TGTGCCAGCAGTTTCCCTAGCGGGGGTTCAGAGACCCAGTACTTC	CASSFPSGGSETQYF
TRBJ1-6	TRBV7-2	many	NA	TGTGCCAGCAGCTCGCTCTATAATTCACCCCTCCACTTT	CASSSLYNSPLHF
TRBJ1-1	TRBV20-1	few	NA	TGCAGTGCTCGGACCGACCTGAACACTGAAGCTTTCTTT	CSARTDLNTEAFF
TRBJ2-2	TRBV20-1	many	NA	TGCAGTGCTAGCTTCCGAACCGGGGAGCTGTTTTTT	CSASFRTGELFF
TRBJ1-1	TRBV19	many	NA	TGTGCCAGTAGTATATCGGGGAACACTGAAGCTTTCTTT	CASSISGNTEAFF
TRBJ1-5	TRBV19	many	NA	TGTGCCAGTAACCCTGCCGGGAAGGGGAGTAATCAGCCCCAGCATTTT	CASNPAGKGSNQPQHF
TRBJ2-7	TRBV6-2/TRBV6-3	many	TRBD1	TGTGCCAGCAGTGGACCGGGACAGGGGACCCTCGAGCAGTACTTC	CASSGPGQGTLEQYF
TRBJ1-5	TRBV10-3	many	NA	TGTGCCATCAGTGAAGGAGGGTTCAATCAGCCCCAGCATTTT	CAISEGGFNQPQHF
TRBJ1-2	TRBV28	NA	NA	TGTGCCAGCAGTTTTCGTCCAGGGAATGGCTACACCTTC	CASSFRPGNGYTF
TRBJ2-7	TRBV7-9	many	TRBD1	TGTGCCAGCAGCTTGACAGGGGGCAACACCTACGAGCAGTACTTC	CASSLTGGNTYEQYF
TRBJ1-2	TRBV7-2	many	TRBD1	TGTGCCAGCAGCTTAGCGAGGACAGGGGGCTACACCTTC	CASSLARTGGYTF
TRBJ1-2	TRBV11-2	many	NA	TGTGCCAGCAGCTTAGATCGTGGGACTAACTATGGCTACACCTTC	CASSLDRGTNYGYTF
TRBJ1-5	TRBV28	many	NA	TGTGCCAGCAGTCCCGGAGGGTATCAGCCCCAGCATTTT	CASSPGGYQPQHF
TRBJ2-3	TRBV20-1	few	TRBD2	TGCAGTGCTCGGACTAGCCTCACAGATACGCAGTATTTT	CSARTSLTDTQYF
TRBJ2-7	TRBV2	many	NA	TGTGCCAGCAAACAGGCAGGGGTCCACGAGCAGTACTTC	CASKQAGVHEQYF